This T cell receptor beta chain was sequenced in a study of early T cells in non-severe SARS-CoV-2 infection. Study at large: Bulk RNA taken from unsorted whole blood was sequenced, leaving chains unpaired.

Molecules of cDNA were individually given unique molecular identifiers that were attached to them. A single record per CDR3 protein comes from TCRdb applying MiXCR to the 5' RACE reads. The sample holds around 56,000 distinct CDR3 sequences, roughly 7.1% seen once. This clonotype came up a few times. Germline CDR1 SEHNR, CDR2 FQNEAQ (reference sequence). Trimming took off 5 bases at V and 8 bases at J, with 15 bases between the two ends. The CDR3 extends over 14 amino acids. Sequences were derived from whole blood, sampled at baseline. The clonotype comes from an adult who was a healthcare worker with PCR-confirmed SARS-CoV-2 infection or an uninfected control (not recorded which). This sequence joins TRBV7-9 and TRBJ1-4; no definite D call. CDR3 coding DNA: TGTGCCAGCAGCGGATGGGATATAACGGAAAAACTGTTTTTT. This encodes CASSGWDITEKLFF.